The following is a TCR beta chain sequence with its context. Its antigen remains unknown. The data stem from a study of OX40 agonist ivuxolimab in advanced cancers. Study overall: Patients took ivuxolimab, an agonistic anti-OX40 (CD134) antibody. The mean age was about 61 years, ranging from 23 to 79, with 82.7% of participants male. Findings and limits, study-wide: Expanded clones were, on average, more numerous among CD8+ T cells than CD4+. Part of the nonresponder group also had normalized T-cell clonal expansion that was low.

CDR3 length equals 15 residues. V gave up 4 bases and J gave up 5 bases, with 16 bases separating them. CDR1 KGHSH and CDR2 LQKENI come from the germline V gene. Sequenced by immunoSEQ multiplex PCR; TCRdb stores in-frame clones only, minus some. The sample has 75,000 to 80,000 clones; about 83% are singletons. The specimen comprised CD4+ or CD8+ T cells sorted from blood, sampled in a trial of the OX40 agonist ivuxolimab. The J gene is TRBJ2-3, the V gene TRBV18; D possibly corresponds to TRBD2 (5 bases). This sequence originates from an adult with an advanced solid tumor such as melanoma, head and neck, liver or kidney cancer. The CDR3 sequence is CASSLYEAEGDTQYF. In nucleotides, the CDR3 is TGTGCCAGCTCACTCTACGAGGCCGAGGGAGATACGCAGTATTTT.